The 13 T cell receptor beta chains listed next were all sequenced from one sample in a study of blood T cells in healthy people across ages. A second roughly 7 to 11 cycle PCR used barcoded and J-beta primers. TCRdb independently ran MiXCR on the 5' RACE reads; one entry per CDR3 protein. This table has about 1.5 million distinct CDR3 sequences, approximately 43% appearing once. Source material: blood. These receptors all stem from a woman in her late teens or twenties in good health.

The table lists this clonotype with a few counts. The chain recombines TRBV7-9 with TRBJ2-7; D remains ambiguous. Deletions cut 6 bases from V and 5 bases from J, with 11 bases between. From germline, CDR1 is SEHNR and CDR2 FQNEAQ (reference sequence). The CDR3 length is 12 residues. Here the CDR3 reads CASSSRDHEQYF. CDR3 bases: TGTGCCAGCAGTTCTCGAGACCACGAGCAGTACTTC.

In its sample, this clonotype was seen a few times. V is TRBV20-1 and J is TRBJ2-4; 7 bases line up with TRBD1. V shed 5 bases and J 13 bases; nucleotides not matched to a gene: 11. This CDR3 region has 12 residues. The germline V gene has CDR1 DFQATT and CDR2 SNEGSKA (reference sequence). The CDR3 here is CSAASDRAEQYF. DNA for the CDR3: TGCAGTGCTGCGTCAGACAGGGCTGAGCAGTACTTC.

This clonotype was seen many times. The chain links TRBV11-2 to TRBJ2-5; a possible D gene is TRBD1 (5 bases). Trimming took off 1 base at V and 2 bases at J, with 11 bases between the two ends. Germline V gene data show CDR1 as SGHAT and CDR2 as FQNNGV. This CDR3 is built from 15 residues. The DNA for the CDR3 is TGTGCCAGCAGCTTAGGGGGAACAGGACAAGAGACCCAGTACTTC. Encoded protein: CASSLGGTGQETQYF.

Remarks on this clonotype: An end of the junction differs from the germline gene, which may be a read error. The V gene is TRBV28, the J gene TRBJ2-7, with TRBD2 as a possible D gene (5 bases). The germline V gene has CDR1 MDHEN and CDR2 SYDVKM. The CDR3 sequence is 15 residues long. The chain's CDR3 is CASRARVGEIYERYF. CDR3 DNA sequence: TGTGCCAGCCGCGCACGCGTTGGGGAGATCTACGAGCGGTACTTC.

This clonotype was counted between two and nine times. The CDR3 DNA is TGTGCCAGCAGCGTAGTGGGAGTCAACGAGCAGTTCTTC. Residues: CASSVVGVNEQFF. This chain joins TRBV7-9 and TRBJ2-1; possible D gene TRBD2, 5 bases. This CDR3 has 13 residues. V shed 5 bases and J shed 10 bases, with 15 bases lying between them. The V gene's germline CDR1 is SEHNR and CDR2 FQNEAQ (reference sequence).

CDR3 DNA sequence: TGCAGTGCTAGAGAGAGACAGGGGATTAATGAGCAGTACTTC. Its protein product is CSARERQGINEQYF. J is TRBJ2-1 and V is TRBV20-1, with TRBD1 identical over 8 bases. The J call could be wrong; TRBJ2-7 is a better fit for the DNA end. The CDR3 has 14 amino acids. In germline, CDR1 is DFQATT, CDR2 SNEGSKA (reference sequence).

The chain recombines TRBV29-1 with TRBJ1-2; a weak D match, TRBD1 (5 bases). CDR1 is SQVTM, CDR2 ANQGSEA, per germline. V lost 7 bases to trimming and J lost 3 bases, with 9 bases between them. The CDR3 contains 11 residues. CDR3 nucleotide sequence: TGCAGCGGGGGGGGTGACTATGGCTACACCTTC. Translation: CSGGGDYGYTF.

This chain uses TRBV7-2 with TRBJ2-7; TRBD2 agrees at 11 bases. The length of the CDR3 is 15 residues. CDR1 is SGHTA, CDR2 FQGNSA, per germline. V lost 5 bases, J lost 7 bases, and 10 bases stayed unmatched. CDR3 DNA: TGTGCCAGCAGCCCTACTAGCGGGAGTTGGGATGAGCAGTACTTC. This encodes CASSPTSGSWDEQYF.

The V gene is TRBV6-5, the J gene TRBJ1-4; perhaps TRBD1 as D (6 bases). Germline V CDR1 and CDR2: MNHEY, SVGAGI. V was pared by 0 bases and J by 4 bases, with 18 bases between. This CDR3 comprises 18 residues. Here the CDR3 DNA reads TGTGCCAGCAGTTACTCCGGGGGCGGACAACACATTAATGAAAAACTGTTTTTT. This gives the protein CASSYSGGGQHINEKLFF.

This chain links TRBV9 with TRBJ2-1; TRBD2 aligns across 8 bases. The CDR3 is made up of 17 amino acids. Germline CDR1 and CDR2: SGDLS and YYNGEE. J lost 3 bases, V lost 3 bases, and 11 bases had no gene match. The CDR3 here is CASSEFRAGTSYNEQFF. The CDR3 bases are TGTGCCAGCAGCGAGTTTAGAGCCGGGACTAGCTACAATGAGCAGTTCTTC. The variable domain in full, with the rest retrieved from reference TRBV9 and TRBJ2-1, is DSGVTQTPKHLITATGQRVTLRCSPRSGDLSVYWYQQSLDQGLQFLIQYYNGEERAKGNILERFSAQQFPDLHSELNLSSLELGDSALYFCASSEFRAGTSYNEQFFGPGTRLTVL.

This chain joins TRBV20-1 and TRBJ2-7; 8 nucleotides agree with TRBD2. Germline V CDR1 and CDR2: DFQATT, SNEGSKA (reference sequence). The CDR3 has 15 residues. Losses at the gene ends were 2 bases for V and 0 bases for J; bases not matched to a gene: 6. The CDR3 reads CSARRRGANSYEQYF. CDR3 coding DNA: TGCAGTGCTAGAAGGCGGGGGGCGAACTCCTACGAGCAGTACTTC.

This clonotype was detected a few times. The V call is TRBV7-2, the J call TRBJ2-1, with D perhaps TRBD2 (5 bases). V gave up 2 bases and J gave up 4 bases, with 12 bases separating them. CDR3 size: 15 residues. Germline loops: CDR1 SGHTA, CDR2 FQGNSA. As DNA, the CDR3 is TGTGCCAGCAGCTTACTAGGGCGGAGGTACAATGAGCAGTTCTTC. Protein product: CASSLLGRRYNEQFF.

The chain links TRBV5-6 to TRBJ2-5; 10 bases are shared with TRBD2. V dropped 0 bases and J dropped 12; count of bases not matched to a gene: 5. The CDR3 is 13 residues long. The germline CDR1 and CDR2 sequences are SGHDT and YYEEEE. In nucleotides, the CDR3 is TGTGCCAGCAGCTTGGAACCCACTAGCGGGGAGTACTTC. Translated, it gives CASSLEPTSGEYF.